This T cell receptor (beta chain) was recorded in a study of shared clonotypes between healthy human individuals. Overall study results and limits: Generally, naive subsets came out with larger estimated richness than memory subsets. Among non-shared clonotypes, generation probabilities were lower than among those shared by all four donors.

The V end lost 5 bases, the J end lost 4 bases, and 10 bases lay between the germline ends. Looked up from germline, CDR1 is SQVTM and CDR2 is ANQGSEA. This CDR3 is built from 12 residues. Caucasian adults residing in Nashville, Tennessee made up all the donors. CD4+ cells were split into CD45RA+ naive and CD45RA-negative memory subsets. Here immunoSEQ multiplex PCR was the method, and the copy in TCRdb shows in-frame clones only, minus some. This table holds roughly 1.5 million clones, 98% found once. To note about this clone: Antigen unknown.

The chain recombines TRBV29-1 with TRBJ2-3; D is perhaps TRBD1 (5 bases). The TCR originated in a man aged 25-40 years in good health. The sequencing sample was made of naive CD4+ T cells sorted from blood. Indicated subset: CD45RA+ positively selected. CDR3 nucleotides: TGCAGCGTTTTACAGGTCGCAGATACGCAGTATTTT. It encodes CSVLQVADTQYF.